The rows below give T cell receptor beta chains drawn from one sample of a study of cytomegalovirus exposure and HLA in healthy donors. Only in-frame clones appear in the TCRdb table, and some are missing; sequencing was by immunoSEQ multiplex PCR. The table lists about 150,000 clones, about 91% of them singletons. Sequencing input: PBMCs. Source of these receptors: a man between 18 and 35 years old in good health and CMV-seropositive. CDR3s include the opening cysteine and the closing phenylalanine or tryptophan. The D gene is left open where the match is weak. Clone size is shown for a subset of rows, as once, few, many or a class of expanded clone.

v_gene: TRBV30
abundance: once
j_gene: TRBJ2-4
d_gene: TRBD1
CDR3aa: CAWSVGTGKTKNIQYF
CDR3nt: TGTGCCTGGAGTGTAGGGACAGGGAAAACCAAAAACATTCAGTACTTC

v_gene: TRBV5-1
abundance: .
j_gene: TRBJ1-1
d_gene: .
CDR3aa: CASRGGGDFTNTEAFF
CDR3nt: TGCGCCAGTCGCGGCGGGGGAGACTTTACGAACACTGAAGCTTTCTTT

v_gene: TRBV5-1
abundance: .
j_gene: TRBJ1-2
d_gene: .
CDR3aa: CASSRGEDGYTF
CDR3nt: TGCGCCAGCAGCAGGGGCGAGGATGGCTACACCTTC

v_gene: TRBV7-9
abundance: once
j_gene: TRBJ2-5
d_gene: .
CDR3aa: CASSSTDF
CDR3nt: TGTGCCAGCAGCTCAACGGACTTC

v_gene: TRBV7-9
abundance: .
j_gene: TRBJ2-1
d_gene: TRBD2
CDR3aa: CASSRTSGGAHEQFF
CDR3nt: TGTGCCAGCAGCCGAACTAGCGGGGGGGCTCATGAGCAGTTCTTC

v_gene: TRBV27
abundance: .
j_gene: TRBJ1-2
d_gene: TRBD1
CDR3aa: CASSLTGQGLVYGYTF
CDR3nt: TGTGCCAGCAGTTTGACGGGACAGGGCCTTGTCTATGGCTACACCTTC

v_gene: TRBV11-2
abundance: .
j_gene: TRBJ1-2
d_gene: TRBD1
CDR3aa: CASSLGQGANYGYTF
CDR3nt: TGTGCCAGCAGCTTGGGACAGGGAGCAAACTATGGCTACACCTTC

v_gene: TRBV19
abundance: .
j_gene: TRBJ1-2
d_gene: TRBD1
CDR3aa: CASSILQGGDGYTF
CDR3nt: TGTGCCAGTAGTATACTACAGGGGGGAGATGGCTACACCTTC

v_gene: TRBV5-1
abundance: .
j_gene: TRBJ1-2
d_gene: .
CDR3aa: CASSQDAGRIGGYTF
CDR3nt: TGCGCCAGCAGCCAGGACGCGGGGCGTATTGGAGGCTACACCTTC

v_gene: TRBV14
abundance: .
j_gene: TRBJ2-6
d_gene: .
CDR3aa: CASSQMMSSGANVLTF
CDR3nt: TGTGCCAGCAGCCAAATGATGAGCTCTGGGGCCAACGTCCTGACTTTC